This note documents a single TCR beta chain sequence. Its antigen target is currently unknown. No base qualities exist here, and no much larger clone lies one base off it. The library was produced with the immunoSEQ multiplex PCR assay. For the multiplex PCR, a mixture combining 60 forward primers for TCR Vbeta segments and 13 reverse primers for TCR Jbeta segments was used. The CDR3 region of rearranged TCR beta genes was amplified from genomic DNA with a multiplex PCR assay. On the Illumina HiSeq System, the amplified TCR beta libraries were sequenced as 87-base-pair reads. Per the source publication's procedure: Across the roughly 600 repertoires, a later analysis counted tens of millions of unique TCR beta chains, roughly 11 million of which were shared by at least two donors. A nearest-neighbor algorithm error-corrected the raw reads and collapsed the reads into unique sequences, merging closely related sequences to remove PCR and sequencing errors. Alignment of CDR3 sequences to IMGT reference sequences was used to assign V, D and J gene segments. For a sequence to be retained, at least a six-nucleotide match to both a V gene segment and a J gene segment was required. Rearrangements were classified as productive when the CDR3 lacked stop codons and remained in frame with V and J, and all other rearrangements were classified as non-productive. CDR3 was defined according to IMGT convention as the region running from the second conserved V-encoded cysteine to the conserved J-encoded phenylalanine. Sequences without an unambiguous match to a single V gene segment were excluded from the earlier analysis of 500 to 700 of the donors. An earlier analysis of fewer than 750 of the donors called V segments functional above 56.7% productive rearrangements and segregating when the between-donor standard deviation exceeded 5%. To diagnose cytomegalovirus status from the catalog of TCR beta chain sequences, a statistical classification framework was built. In a later analysis, TCR nucleotide sequences were compared against IMGT/GENE-DB human TR gene sequences so that V and J genes could be assigned. In a later analysis, CDR3 sequences and most-parsimonious VDJ recombination scenarios were assigned using the TCRdist pipeline. A later analysis defined each TCR beta chain by its CDR3 amino acid sequence plus V-gene family, and excluded reads lacking a unique V-gene family. To address suspected cross-contamination and a sequencing artifact, a later analysis removed a few hundred highly shared, low-generation-probability nucleotide sequences. In a later analysis, a clonal expansion index was calculated for each public chain from normalized within-repertoire ranks of inferred template counts. In a later analysis, generation probabilities were computed using a VDJ recombination model fitted to out-of-frame rearrangements, and the results were checked against IGoR. In a later analysis, TCR-TCR, TCR-HLA and TCR-CMV co-occurrence was scored with hypergeometric tests, and a repertoire-size bias correction was applied to TCR pairs. To estimate false discovery rates, a later analysis permuted the HLA or CMV assignments 20 times. A later analysis grouped co-occurring TCRs with DBSCAN, adding TCRdist sequence similarity when clustering within HLA-allele-positive subsets. Co-occurrence clustering excluded repertoires with fewer than 30,000 or more than 120,000 public chains, plus five with anomalous nucleotide sharing. The immuneACCESS repertoire file appears here via TCRdb, limited to in-frame rearrangements. These files lack a portion of the clones; in checked studies, under half of the deficit traces to unresolved V genes, and the cause of the others is not known. V, J and clone size reflect that table, while D and trimming were determined from the DNA. For this sample there are over 200,000 clones; 85% to 90% appear just once. The ten largest clones add up to over 1% of the sample.

From its cysteine to its phenylalanine, the CDR3 spans 12 amino acids. The entry retains the CDR3 DNA only, 36 bases that are in frame from base 1. CDR1 and CDR2 (SGDLS, YYNGEE) derive from the germline V gene. V and J lose 4 bases and 5 bases, and a span of 6 bases separates them. The sample is drawn from a study of cytomegalovirus exposure and HLA in healthy donors (dated by TCRdb to between 2016 and 2019). General notes on the study: An earlier analysis of 587 of the donors reported more than 250 Gb of sequence data and approximately 110 million unique TCR beta sequences from about 200 million T cells. About 320 gigabases of sequencing data and approximately 80 million unique TCR sequences were included in an early release covering 550 to 800 HLA-typed donors. Of the 398 genotyped donors, 81% fell in the genetic ancestry cluster associated with self-reported Caucasian donors. The study aimed to test whether signatures of past pathogen exposure could be identified by cataloging public T cell receptors. Using immunosequencing, the study profiled T cell repertoires from fewer than 850 subjects and related those repertoires to cytomegalovirus serostatus. Besides the first cohort of 500 to 700 subjects, a separate validation cohort made up of 120 different subjects was used. To predict cytomegalovirus infection status, the study combined high-throughput TCR immunosequencing, statistical association of individual TCRs with disease status, and machine learning. In a later analysis, previously published TCR beta repertoires from several hundred donors were re-analyzed and high-resolution HLA genotyping was added so that TCR occurrence patterns could be studied. Rather than using new phenotypic data, the later analysis identified candidate immune exposures from TCR beta sequences and from how often those sequences occurred across donors. An earlier analysis of around 580 of the donors used high-throughput TCR beta sequencing to judge whether each TCR beta V gene segment behaved as functional or pseudogenic. Donor age, sex, ethnicity and CMV serostatus were collected together with the repertoire data. In a later genetic analysis, genome-wide SNP genotypes for about 55% of the roughly 670 donors were used, and that subset was treated as a discovery cohort. Every repertoire in the discovery cohort had been generated on one and the same sequencing platform. Class I and class II HLA loci were covered by the typing at four-digit resolution. The number of typed donors differed by locus: about 620-640 for A, B, C, DRB1 and DQB1; 522 for DQA1; 600 to 610 for DPA1; and around 470 for DPB1. A handful of DR-DQ haplotypes were handled as single units for association and clustering because linkage in the cohort was strong. Among 300 to 500 genotyped donors of the cohort, an average of roughly 230,000 unique TCR beta nucleotide sequences was sequenced per donor, of which 15% to 20% were non-productive. What the work shows at the level of the full study, not this receptor alone: Several of the top co-occurrence clusters appeared to be linked to parvovirus B19, influenza, CMV and Epstein-Barr virus, according to a later analysis. HLA typing was unavailable for some donors at each locus, so association tests used only the typed subset. Some IMGT-functional V segments, including TRBV6-2 and TRBV6-3, could not be told apart with the 87-base-pair reads, so those segments were excluded. According to the authors, the approach could potentially be generalized to other disease states and immunological phenotypes. A further reported finding was that TCR beta sequences accurately predicted the HLA-A and HLA-B alleles for most subjects in the first cohort. The presence/absence analyses assumed that sequencing depth was roughly uniform across donors, and that assumption may not be true. Cytomegalovirus status was reported to be diagnosed by the classifier with high specificity and sensitivity in both the original and validation cohorts. In an earlier analysis of several hundred of the donors, most TCR beta V segments were observed in productive rearrangements about 87% or about 30% of the time, broadly matching IMGT annotations. In this cohort, only TCR beta chains were sequenced, and detectable features were limited by the absence of alpha or paired-chain data. Assigning TCR associations to individual alleles was difficult when HLA alleles, especially DR and DQ, strongly co-occurred. A cluster of highly shared sequence variants was judged likely to be a technical artifact of the sequencing pipeline. A later analysis associated 15,000 to 20,000 TCR beta sequences with specific HLA alleles at a false discovery rate of 0.05. Immune exposure information for the cohort was limited to CMV serostatus. Correlated functional status among segregating V segments might be attributable to linkage disequilibrium, but an unknown experimental factor could not be ruled out. Most TCR sequences were observed very rarely across donors, whereas some public TCRs were present in many individuals. In a later analysis, HLA-associated TCR beta chains were found to be more clonally expanded and to have lower generation probabilities than equally common non-associated chains. According to a later analysis, most CMV-associated TCR beta chains appeared to be HLA-restricted, and the HLA associations seemed to be driven largely by CMV exposure. In vitro tests confirmed that a few of the cytomegalovirus-associated TCR beta chains recognize cytomegalovirus antigens. The study listed approximately 150 TCR beta chains as associated with cytomegalovirus. In a later genetic analysis, fewer N-insertions in productive TCRs were reported among donors in an Asian-associated ancestry cluster than the 666-donor mean. In a later genetic analysis, a missense DCLRE1C variant was associated with V-gene and J-gene trimming of TCR beta chains, and the association was replicated in an independent cohort. According to a later analysis, TCR association rates differed among HLA loci, with DRB1 alleles showing the most associated TCRs and HLA-C alleles showing the fewest. Because counts were too low, roughly 17 rarely observed V segments, including chromosome 9 orphons, were left out of the earlier analysis of 500 to 750 of the donors.

In total, 630 or so healthy bone marrow donors made up the cohort. At the time of sampling, every cohort member was nominally healthy, though immune exposures that went unrecorded were likely present. CMV serostatus was positive for 289 and negative for about 55% of the 666 cohort members, and was not recorded for this donor. Every donor gave a peripheral blood sample, and the peripheral blood mononuclear cells from that sample were used for TCR beta sequencing. Genomic DNA extraction from the blood cell samples was performed with the Qiagen DNeasy Blood Extraction Kit. Sequencing was carried out using PBMCs. The chain is assembled from TRBV9 and TRBJ2-2, with an unclear D gene assignment. The sequence was collected from a human donor in good health. The DNA sequence follows: TGTGCCAGCAGCTTTCGGACCGGGGAGCTGTTTTTT. It codes for CASSFRTGELFF.